Sequencing of this TCR beta chain was carried out in a study of blood T cell repertoires in COVID-19. Whole-study context: There were acute and convalescent COVID-19 samples, and they came from the United States, Italy and Spain. Sources were T cells, B-cell-depleted T cells, or PBMCs; the material itself was cDNA or gDNA.

In the original analysis: Estimation of nucleated cell counts was performed using reference gene primer amplification. Generated by immunoSEQ multiplex PCR, the TCRdb table keeps only in-frame clones and is missing some. Clone size and V and J calls were adopted from that table, with D and trimming inferred from the DNA. This sample has roughly 150,000 clones; 65% to 80% occur once, and the top ten carry about 7.8%. CDR3 length equals 14 residues. V was pared by 3 bases and J by 11 bases, with 17 bases between. Germline V gene lookup returns CDR1 SGHAT and CDR2 FQNNGV. Material for sequencing was peripheral blood. V is TRBV11-2 and J is TRBJ2-1, with D possibly matching TRBD2 (7 bases). This receptor was obtained from a man aged 60 to 69 with acute or convalescent COVID-19. The CDR3: CASSLAGAGEKQFF. The CDR3 bases are TGTGCCAGCAGCTTGGCGGGGGCGGGGGAAAAGCAGTTCTTC.